Detailed here is one TCR beta chain. What it binds is unknown. TCR beta libraries were made by quantitative 5'-RACE with molecular barcodes. TCRdb fed the 5' RACE reads into MiXCR, producing one record per CDR3 protein. The table records 200,000 or so distinct CDR3 sequences, about 18% of them present only once. The data were taken from a study of CD8 T cells in ankylosing spondylitis. Study outcomes and limitations: Clones linked with disease were CD8+ and fairly uncommon in the peripheral blood. According to the report, clones linked to the disease were significantly enriched in matched synovial fluid samples taken from ankylosing spondylitis patients. Characteristic of ankylosing spondylitis blood, it appeared, was a TCR beta motif comprising roughly 8 highly homologous variants.

V was clipped by 6 bases and J by 5 bases, with 22 bases between them. This CDR3 has 15 residues. The germline gives CDR1 SQVTM, CDR2 ANQGSEA. The chain recombines TRBV29-1 with TRBJ1-2; no reliable D call. Material: blood, either unsorted or a sorted T cell fraction (not recorded which). This TCR derives from a male donor aged 10-29 years with ankylosing spondylitis or in good health (not recorded which). The CDR3 sequence is CSVIPATSNLYGYTF. The CDR3, as DNA: TGCAGCGTCATCCCGGCCACATCAAACCTATATGGCTACACCTTC.